This passage covers 27 T cell receptor beta chains from one sample sequenced in a study of regulatory T cells in long-lasting Graves disease. The sample's time point: newly diagnosed GD, antithyroid drugs for less than 3 months. The authors made the TCR library using RNA they extracted from PBMCs. Arm-PCR of CDR3 regions and iRepertoire HTBI primers were used to build TCR beta libraries. TCRdb re-called the multiplex PCR reads through MiXCR, storing one row per CDR3 protein. The repertoire holds about 470,000 distinct CDR3 sequences, with around 15% as singletons. These data were also filed under a second study, of T cells in Graves' hyperthyroidism and ophthalmopathy.

The specimen comprised peripheral blood mononuclear cells (PBMCs), sampled at new diagnosis, from a patient treated with antithyroid drugs. All receptors derive from a man aged 35-49 years with Graves disease.

In its sample, this clonotype was seen many times. V is TRBV2 and J is TRBJ2-3; 9 bases agree with TRBD1. CDR3 length: 14 amino acids. CDR1 and CDR2 from the germline V gene are SNHLY and FYNNEI. V shed 8 bases, J shed 5 bases, and the junction held 8 bases outside the gene matches. CDR3: CASGGQGMKDTQYF. Here the CDR3 DNA reads TGTGCCAGCGGAGGACAGGGGATGAAAGATACGCAGTATTTT.

This clonotype has a count of ten or more. The chain recombines TRBV28 with TRBJ2-1, with 11 bases matching TRBD2. In germline, CDR1 is MDHEN, CDR2 SYDVKM. The CDR3 is 16 residues long. With 3 bases clipped from V and 10 bases from J, the junction kept 11 bases outside the gene matches. CDR3 bases: TGTGCCAGCAGTTTGTCCCCGGGGCTAGCGGGAGGAGAGCAGTTCTTC. Amino acid sequence: CASSLSPGLAGGEQFF.

This chain joins TRBV5-4 and TRBJ2-1, with a possible D match to TRBD1 (6 bases). The CDR3 spans 13 residues. Germline V gives CDR1 SGHNT, CDR2 YYREEE (reference sequence). V lost 6 bases, J lost 6 bases, and 13 bases lay in between. CDR3 sequence: CASTYRVGNEQFF. DNA for the CDR3: TGTGCCAGCACCTACAGGGTTGGCAATGAGCAGTTCTTC.

To note about this clonotype: A much larger clone sits a single nucleotide away, making a read error possible. The V and J genes are TRBV11-2 and TRBJ2-1; a possible D gene is TRBD2 (5 bases). The J call may be wrong; the DNA end is better matched by TRBJ2-5. This CDR3 is 14 amino acids long. The germline gives CDR1 SGHAT, CDR2 FQNNGV. CDR3 in DNA: TGTGCCAGCAGCTTTAACGAGGGACAAGAGACCCAGTACTTC. Its translation is CASSFNEGQETQYF.

This clonotype showed up just a few times. V usage is TRBV24-1 and J usage is TRBJ2-2; 8 bases are shared with TRBD1. Trimming removed 2 bases from V and 9 bases from J; junction bases left unmatched: 13. Germline V gene lookup returns CDR1 KGHDR and CDR2 SFDVKD. The CDR3 runs to 17 residues. The CDR3 DNA sequence: TGTGCCACCAGTGATTCGCGGACAGGGCCATTCGCGAGGGAGCTGTTTTTT. Its protein product is CATSDSRTGPFARELFF.

This sequence joins TRBV19 and TRBJ2-2; D may be TRBD1 (5 bases). V was cut by 4 bases and J by 5 bases, with 5 bases left in between. CDR3 length equals 12 residues. The germline V gene has CDR1 LNHDA and CDR2 SQIVND (reference sequence). The CDR3 coding sequence is TGTGCCAGTAGTACAGGGACCGGGGAGCTGTTTTTT. Translating gives CASSTGTGELFF.

This clonotype was seen at least ten times. The chain employs TRBV7-9 and TRBJ2-5; D is unresolved. Trimming removed 2 bases from V and 3 bases from J, with 10 bases in between. This CDR3 has 14 residues. CDR1 and CDR2 from the germline V gene are SEHNR and FQNEAQ (reference sequence). CDR3 nucleotides: TGTGCCAGCAGCTTAAAAGGGTTAGAAGAGACCCAGTACTTC. This encodes CASSLKGLEETQYF.

This clonotype was detected ten times or more. The chain links TRBV20-1 to TRBJ2-5, with 11 nucleotides matching TRBD2. The J segment lost 6 bases and the V segment lost 5 bases, leaving 5 bases of the junction unmatched. This CDR3 has 13 residues. Germline loops: CDR1 DFQATT, CDR2 SNEGSKA (reference sequence). CDR3 residues: CSAPTSGSQTQYF. Here the CDR3 DNA reads TGCAGTGCTCCCACTAGCGGGAGTCAGACCCAGTACTTC.

The sample holds many counts of this clonotype. V and J are TRBV24-1 and TRBJ2-5; the D gene is possibly TRBD2 (5 bases). There are 12 residues in the CDR3. V gave up 4 bases and J gave up 3 bases, with 5 bases separating them. Germline assignment: CDR1 KGHDR and CDR2 SFDVKD. DNA of the CDR3: TGTGCCACCAGTGACGGGGAAGAGACCCAGTACTTC. Translating gives CATSDGEETQYF.

This clonotype was recorded at least ten times. V usage is TRBV28 and J usage is TRBJ2-4, with D possibly matching TRBD2 (6 bases). Trimming took off 5 bases at V and 0 bases at J, with 14 bases between the two ends. The CDR3 covers 16 residues. In germline, CDR1 is MDHEN, CDR2 SYDVKM. The CDR3 spells CASSPRRELAKNIQYF. The CDR3 DNA reads TGTGCCAGCAGTCCGAGGCGGGAACTAGCCAAAAACATTCAGTACTTC.

As regards this clonotype: A far more abundant clone sits one base away, making this likely a read error. The chain links TRBV24-1 to TRBJ2-7, with TRBD1 matching over 7 bases. With V trimmed by 6 bases and J by 7 bases, 14 bases remained unmatched. Germline loops: CDR1 KGHDR, CDR2 SFDVKD. This CDR3 has 15 residues. CDR3 coding DNA: TGTGCCACCAGTCACCGGGACAGCTCCTACAATGAGCAGTACTTC. This gives the protein CATSHRDSSYNEQYF.

This clonotype was observed at least ten times. The V call is TRBV28, the J call TRBJ2-3; no firm D call. V was pared by 6 bases and J by 1 base, with 11 bases between. This CDR3 comprises 14 residues. The germline CDR1 and CDR2 sequences are MDHEN and SYDVKM. DNA of the CDR3: TGTGCCAGCAGCGATTACCCGGGCACAGATACGCAGTATTTT. It is translated as CASSDYPGTDTQYF.

This clonotype was found a few times. The CDR3 DNA follows: TGTGCCAGCAGCTTAGACCCGAACCGGGAGGATACGCAGTATTTT. This sequence encodes CASSLDPNREDTQYF. The chain couples TRBV7-9 to TRBJ2-3, with D maybe TRBD2 (6 bases). The CDR3 covers 15 residues. Germline CDR1 is SEHNR and CDR2 is FQNEAQ (reference sequence). The V gene lost 1 base and the J gene lost 6 bases, with 14 bases spanning the gap.

This clonotype has only a few counts. The chain has TRBV19 and TRBJ2-2; a weak D match, TRBD1 (5 bases). This CDR3 is built from 15 residues. The germline gives CDR1 LNHDA, CDR2 SQIVND (reference sequence). Trimming pared 5 bases from V and 8 bases from J, leaving 18 bases between. This chain's CDR3 is CASSRFQGLSGELFF. CDR3 DNA sequence: TGTGCCAGTAGTCGTTTTCAGGGATTATCGGGGGAGCTGTTTTTT.

This clonotype was counted between two and nine times. This chain joins TRBV7-2 and TRBJ2-5; no clear D gene. The CDR3 is made up of 14 amino acids. Germline V gene sequence: CDR1 SGHTA, CDR2 FQGNSA. V lost 5 bases and J lost 0, with 10 bases in between. This CDR3 reads CASSRVQNQETQYF. CDR3 in DNA: TGTGCCAGCAGCCGGGTCCAGAACCAAGAGACCCAGTACTTC.

This clonotype was found many times. This rearrangement joins TRBV10-1 to TRBJ1-1; 7 positions agree with TRBD1. Trimming cost V 3 bases and J 5 bases; bases outside gene matches: 6. Germline V gene lookup returns CDR1 WNHNN and CDR2 SYGVQD (reference sequence). This CDR3 is 14 amino acids long. This CDR3 reads CASSERQGGTEAFF. CDR3 nucleotides: TGCGCCAGCAGTGAAAGACAGGGTGGGACTGAAGCTTTCTTT.

The sample holds many counts of this clonotype. Here the CDR3 reads CASSLRYRIIVYGYTF. As DNA, the CDR3 is TGTGCCAGCAGTTTAAGGTATCGGATAATAGTCTATGGCTACACCTTC. The rearrangement joins TRBV28 to TRBJ1-2; D is ambiguous. Germline lookup yields CDR1 MDHEN and CDR2 SYDVKM. With 2 bases removed from V and 4 bases from J, the gap between germline ends came to 17 bases. This CDR3 spans 16 amino acids.

This clonotype appeared many times. This rearrangement joins TRBV6-1 to TRBJ1-4, with D possibly being TRBD1 (6 bases). Germline loops: CDR1 MNHNS, CDR2 SASEGT. This CDR3 comprises 15 residues. Trimming took off 6 bases at V and 8 bases at J, with 19 bases between the two ends. The CDR3 loop reads CASSTSGTRDEKLFF. The CDR3 region has the DNA TGTGCCAGCAGCACATCCGGGACAAGGGACGAAAAACTGTTTTTT.

This clonotype was seen at least ten times. V is TRBV2 and J is TRBJ2-1, with TRBD2 matching 14 bases. Germline trimming cut 3 bases from V and 3 bases from J; bases unmatched to any gene: 1. In germline, CDR1 is SNHLY, CDR2 FYNNEI. The CDR3 is 16 residues long. Here the CDR3 DNA reads TGTGCCAGCAGTGAGACTAGCGGGAGGGTCTACAATGAGCAGTTCTTC. It yields the protein CASSETSGRVYNEQFF.

The gene calls are TRBV6-1 and TRBJ2-2; 13 bases agree with TRBD2. V shed 5 bases, J shed 7 bases, and the junction held 7 bases outside the gene matches. CDR1 MNHNS and CDR2 SASEGT come from the germline V gene. The CDR3 loop spans 16 amino acids. DNA of the CDR3: TGTGCCAGCAGTACTAGCGGGAGGGCCTGGGGCGGGGAGCTGTTTTTT. It translates to CASSTSGRAWGGELFF.

This chain uses TRBV19 with TRBJ2-2, with D uncertain. Germline-derived CDR1 and CDR2 are LNHDA and SQIVND (reference sequence). The CDR3 totals 16 residues. Trimming took off 3 bases at V and 0 bases at J, with 11 bases between the two ends. As DNA, the CDR3 is TGTGCCAGTAGTATGGTGTTAATGTCGAACACCGGGGAGCTGTTTTTT. Translated: CASSMVLMSNTGELFF.

This clonotype has at least ten counts. This chain uses TRBV11-2 with TRBJ1-2, with a weak D call TRBD1 (5 bases). CDR1 and CDR2 (germline): SGHAT, FQNNGV. The V gene lost 5 bases and the J gene lost 6 bases, with 13 bases spanning the gap. The CDR3 extends over 13 amino acids. The CDR3 here is CASSGVQANGYTF. Written as DNA, the CDR3 is TGTGCCAGCAGCGGGGTACAGGCCAATGGCTACACCTTC.

This clonotype was observed a few times. V usage is TRBV20-1 and J usage is TRBJ2-5; D might be TRBD2 (5 bases). Germline loops: CDR1 DFQATT, CDR2 SNEGSKA (reference sequence). Trimming took 1 base from V and 4 from J, leaving 10 bases between them. The CDR3 is 13 amino acids. CDR3 nucleotide sequence: TGCAGTGCTAGAGGAAGAGGGAGAGAGACCCAGTACTTC. This codes for CSARGRGRETQYF.

This clonotype was found a few times. The chain employs TRBV29-1 and TRBJ2-7; TRBD1 matches 8 bases. Trimming cost V 3 bases and J 0 bases; bases outside gene matches: 16. CDR1 SQVTM and CDR2 ANQGSEA come from the germline V gene. This CDR3 spans 18 amino acids. CDR3 sequence: CSVDVVDRVRPGSYEQYF. DNA for the CDR3: TGCAGCGTTGATGTAGTGGACAGGGTCCGGCCAGGCTCCTACGAGCAGTACTTC.

There are many counts of this clonotype. The J gene is TRBJ1-2, the V gene TRBV2; D perhaps matches TRBD1 (5 bases). V lost 5 bases, J lost 4 bases, and 17 bases lay in between. The germline CDR1 and CDR2 sequences are SNHLY and FYNNEI. There are 15 residues in the CDR3. The CDR3 region is CASSQKGPRSYGYTF. DNA of the CDR3: TGTGCCAGCAGTCAAAAGGGGCCCCGATCCTATGGCTACACCTTC.

This rearrangement joins TRBV29-1 to TRBJ1-5; D gene unclear. The CDR3 is made up of 10 amino acids. Germline-derived CDR1 and CDR2 are SQVTM and ANQGSEA. V lost 5 bases to trimming and J lost 5 bases, with 4 bases between them. CDR3 region: CSVWHQPQHF. In DNA, the CDR3 is TGCAGCGTTTGGCATCAGCCCCAGCATTTT.

The chain has TRBV7-9 and TRBJ1-5; 10 positions agree with TRBD1. CDR1 and CDR2 from the germline V gene are SEHNR and FQNEAQ (reference sequence). The CDR3 covers 17 residues. V lost 4 bases and J lost 3; bases outside the gene matches: 9. The CDR3 spells CASSSHDGQGVNQPQHF. The DNA of the CDR3 is TGTGCCAGCAGCTCGCATGATGGACAGGGGGTCAATCAGCCCCAGCATTTT.